A single sample gave rise to the 28 T cell receptor beta chains below, sequenced in a study of prognosis after radiotherapy for stage I lung cancer. Two-round multiplex PCR on genomic DNA was the method by which TCR beta CDR3 was amplified. TRBV and TRBJ genes each had their own specific primers in first-round PCR. TCRdb re-analysed the multiplex PCR reads in MiXCR, keeping a single row per CDR3 protein. The repertoire has 20,000 to 25,000 distinct CDR3 sequences, around 40% of them found once; the top ten carry roughly 33%. The sample consisted of PBMCs, taken before or after stereotactic body radiation therapy (not recorded which). These receptors all come from a donor of 50 years or more with non-small cell lung cancer.

The chain employs TRBV28 and TRBJ1-1; D might be TRBD1 (5 bases). The ends were cut back, 5 bases at V and 5 bases at J, with 18 bases in the middle. CDR1 and CDR2 from the germline V gene are MDHEN and SYDVKM. The CDR3 length is 15 residues. CDR3 nucleotide sequence: TGTGCCAGCAGTCCATTCGCCGCAGGGCTGACTGAAGCTTTCTTT. It translates to CASSPFAAGLTEAFF.

The CDR3: CASSTIQGINEKLFF. CDR3 nucleotides: TGTGCCAGTAGTACCATACAGGGTATTAATGAAAAACTGTTTTTT. This rearrangement joins TRBV19 to TRBJ1-4, with D tentatively TRBD1 (6 bases). Germline-derived CDR1 and CDR2 are LNHDA and SQIVND (reference sequence). Deletions cut 4 bases from V and 4 bases from J, with 13 bases between. This CDR3 is built from 15 residues.

The gene calls are TRBV20-1 and TRBJ2-3, with 13 bases identical to TRBD2. This CDR3 region has 16 residues. J lost 4 bases, V lost 6 bases, and 10 bases had no gene match. The germline CDR1 and CDR2 sequences are DFQATT and SNEGSKA (reference sequence). CDR3 sequence reads: CSATSGTSGTSDTQYF. In DNA, the CDR3 is TGCAGTGCCACGTCCGGGACTAGCGGGACCTCAGATACGCAGTATTTT.

This clonotype was seen ten or more times. The chain recombines TRBV5-4 with TRBJ2-1; TRBD1 matches at 7 bases. V shed 4 bases and J 7 bases; nucleotides not matched to a gene: 11. The germline gives CDR1 SGHNT, CDR2 YYREEE (reference sequence). The CDR3 is 15 amino acids. In DNA, the CDR3 is TGTGCCAGCAGCCCTCGACAGGGTCGTGGGAATGAGCAGTTCTTC. It specifies CASSPRQGRGNEQFF. Together with reference TRBV5-4 and TRBJ2-1, the CDR3 gives the full variable domain: ETGVTQSPTHLIKTRGQQVTLRCSSQSGHNTVSWYQQALGQGPQFIFQYYREEENGRGNFPPRFSGLQFPNYSSELNVNALELDDSALYLCASSPRQGRGNEQFFGPGTRLTVL.

The rearrangement uses TRBV6-2 or TRBV6-3 and TRBJ2-5; D possibly corresponds to TRBD2 (6 bases). V was pared by 5 bases and J by 5 bases, with 15 bases between. Looked up from germline, CDR1 is MNHEY and CDR2 is SVGEGT. There are 14 residues in the CDR3. CDR3 residues: CASSEGRDMETQYF. The CDR3 bases are TGTGCCAGCAGTGAGGGGCGGGATATGGAGACCCAGTACTTC.

This clonotype occurred a few times. V gene TRBV24-1 combines with J gene TRBJ2-3, with 8 bases identical to TRBD1. Losses at the gene ends were 5 bases for V and 11 bases for J; bases not matched to a gene: 8. In germline, CDR1 is KGHDR, CDR2 SFDVKD. This CDR3 region has 13 residues. CDR3 sequence: CATSVRQGMEQYF. DNA for the CDR3: TGTGCCACCAGTGTTCGACAGGGGATGGAGCAGTATTTT.

On this clonotype: One end of the junction is discordant with germline, which a read error may explain. The V call is TRBV6-1, the J call TRBJ2-7; D might be TRBD1 (5 bases). The CDR3 consists of 14 residues. The V gene's germline CDR1 is MNHNS and CDR2 SASEGT. The DNA for the CDR3 is TGTGCCAGCAGTGGGACATTAGAATCCTACGATCAGTACTTC. Translated: CASSGTLESYDQYF.

About this clonotype itself: This is likely an artifact of a read error, given a far larger clone one base away. This sequence joins TRBV15 and TRBJ1-6; D remains ambiguous. Near its end, the DNA agrees better with TRBJ1-1, so the J call may be wrong. The CDR3 extends over 14 amino acids. Looked up from germline, CDR1 is LNHNV and CDR2 is YYDKDF (reference sequence). As DNA, the CDR3 is TGTGCCACCAGCAGAGCCAGTGCTGGCACTGAAGCTTTCTTT. This sequence encodes CATSRASAGTEAFF.

Points on this clonotype: A read error likely explains this, since a far larger clone differs by one base. V usage is TRBV6-5 and J usage is TRBJ2-3; tentatively, D is TRBD1 or TRBD2 (6 bases each). This CDR3 spans 13 amino acids. The V gene's germline CDR1 is MNHEY and CDR2 SVGAGI. The CDR3 sequence is CSSRPTGADTQYF. The DNA for the CDR3 is TGTTCCAGCAGGCCTACGGGGGCGGATACGCAGTATTTT.

This clonotype was seen at least ten times. The CDR3 loop reads CASSSRDRGWVGTEAFF. The CDR3 DNA is TGTGCCAGCAGTTCAAGAGACAGGGGGTGGGTGGGGACTGAAGCTTTCTTT. The chain uses TRBV6-5 and TRBJ1-1; TRBD1 matches 9 bases. V shed 4 bases and J 5 bases; nucleotides not matched to a gene: 14. Germline loops: CDR1 MNHEY, CDR2 SVGAGI. There are 17 residues in the CDR3.

The chain combines TRBV20-1 with TRBJ1-4; no definite D call. This CDR3 comprises 14 residues. From germline, CDR1 is DFQATT and CDR2 SNEGSKA (reference sequence). V gave up 3 bases and J gave up 0 bases, with 8 bases separating them. The CDR3 loop is CSASLIATNEKLFF. CDR3 coding DNA: TGCAGTGCTAGCTTAATCGCAACTAATGAAAAACTGTTTTTT.

The chain joins TRBV6-5 to TRBJ2-2; D possibly corresponds to TRBD1 (5 bases). The V gene's germline CDR1 is MNHEY and CDR2 SVGAGI. With 4 bases removed from V and 5 bases from J, the gap between germline ends came to 14 bases. The CDR3 totals 15 residues. CDR3 in amino acids: CASSFWGRVTGELFF. CDR3 nucleotides: TGTGCCAGCAGTTTCTGGGGCAGAGTTACCGGGGAGCTGTTTTTT.

On this clonotype itself: This may be a read error: a much more frequent sequence differs by one nucleotide. Because the CDR3 is missing its conserved closing phenylalanine or tryptophan, this is likely a read error. The J gene is TRBJ2-1, the V gene TRBV5-1; TRBD2 matches 8 bases. The trim removed 2 bases at V and 4 bases at J, leaving 8 bases unmatched. The CDR3 loop spans 16 amino acids. Germline V gives CDR1 SGHRS, CDR2 YFSETQ. For the CDR3, the DNA is TGCGCCAGCAGCTTTGATAGCCTAGCGGGTTACAATGAGCAGTTCCTC. Residues: CASSFDSLAGYNEQFL.

By sample fraction, this clonotype is medium-sized. The CDR3 DNA follows: TGTGCCAGCACAGACAGGTTTTCCGGGGAGCTGTTTTTT. This codes for CASTDRFSGELFF. The rearrangement links TRBV6-2 or TRBV6-3 to TRBJ2-2; perhaps TRBD1 as D (6 bases). Between the trimmed V and J ends, which lost 7 bases and 6 bases, there was a span of 12 bases. Per germline, CDR1 MNHEY and CDR2 SVGEGT. The CDR3 consists of 13 residues.

As to this clonotype: A much larger clone sits a single nucleotide away, making a read error possible. This chain connects TRBV20-1 to TRBJ2-5, with D perhaps matching TRBD1 or TRBD2 (6 bases each). This CDR3 contains 14 residues. CDR1 is DFQATT, CDR2 SNEGSKA, per germline (reference sequence). CDR3 in DNA: TGCAGTGCTAGGCGGGACATCGAACAAGATACCCAGTACTTC. Translating it yields CSARRDIEQDTQYF.

This clonotype was counted a single time. The genes are TRBV24-1 and TRBJ2-1, with D possibly matching TRBD1 (6 bases). The germline V and J ends were trimmed by 5 bases and 5 bases, with 6 bases remaining between them. The length of the CDR3 is 12 residues. The germline gives CDR1 KGHDR, CDR2 SFDVKD. CDR3 in DNA: TGTGCCACCAGTGGGACAGACAATGAGCAGTTCTTC. It translates to CATSGTDNEQFF.

Concerning this clonotype: Compared with germline, one end of the junction differs, possibly owing to a read error. This CDR3 reads CVSKKGGAGANEKLFF. The CDR3 coding sequence is TGTGTCAGCAAGAAAGGGGGAGCCGGAGCTAATGAAAAACTGTTTTTT. This chain uses TRBV12-3 or TRBV12-4 with TRBJ1-4; possible D gene TRBD1, 6 bases. CDR3 size: 16 residues.

This clonotype has a count of ten or more. The V and J genes are TRBV9 and TRBJ2-1; 9 bases are shared with TRBD2. CDR1 and CDR2 from the germline V gene are SGDLS and YYNGEE. V was clipped by 3 bases and J by 4 bases; unmatched bases: 11. The CDR3 spans 17 residues. The CDR3 sequence: CASSGPTSGVTYNEQFF. Here the CDR3 DNA reads TGTGCCAGCAGCGGGCCGACTAGCGGAGTGACATACAATGAGCAGTTCTTC.

CDR3 DNA sequence: TGTGCCAGCAGCTTCTCGAAGGGACAGGGGGGATTAGATCAGCCCCAGCATTTT. This codes for CASSFSKGQGGLDQPQHF. V usage is TRBV7-9 and J usage is TRBJ1-5; 11 bases fit TRBD1. Germline trimming cut 3 bases from V and 5 bases from J; bases unmatched to any gene: 12. Germline V gene data show CDR1 as SEHNR and CDR2 as FQNEAQ (reference sequence). The CDR3 covers 18 residues.

With respect to this clonotype: A far larger clone is off by one base, so a read error is likely. The rearrangement uses TRBV7-9 and TRBJ1-2; 7 bases map to TRBD1. Germline V gene sequence: CDR1 SEHNR, CDR2 FQNEAQ (reference sequence). The CDR3 is 16 residues long. Germline trimming cut 3 bases from V and 0 bases from J; bases unmatched to any gene: 7. The chain's CDR3 is CASSFYYGTANYGYTF. CDR3 DNA: TGTGCCAGCAGCTTTTACTACGGGACAGCTAACTATGGCTACACCTTC.

This clonotype was counted many times. The chain couples TRBV4-2 to TRBJ2-5; TRBD2 matches 8 bases. Trimming removed 0 bases from V and 1 base from J; junction bases left unmatched: 10. The CDR3 totals 18 residues. Germline CDR1 reads LGHNA; CDR2 reads YNFKEQ. CDR3 coding DNA: TGTGCCAGCAGCCAAGATCTAAGAGGCGGGGGGATCCAAGAGACCCAGTACTTC. It translates to CASSQDLRGGGIQETQYF.

A note on this clonotype: A clone one base away is much larger, so this may be a read error. The chain uses TRBV18 and TRBJ1-5; 7 nucleotides match TRBD1. This CDR3 is built from 15 residues. Germline CDR1 and CDR2: KGHSH and LQKENI. CDR3 bases: TGTGCCAGCTCTCGGGACAGACATAGCGATCAGCCCCAGCATTTT. Its translation is CASSRDRHSDQPQHF.

By its share, this clonotype is medium-sized. This chain joins TRBV12-3 or TRBV12-4 and TRBJ1-3; no definite D call. CDR3 length: 14 residues. The V end lost 3 bases, the J end lost 2 bases, and 8 bases lay between the germline ends. CDR3 loop: CASSFFGTGNTIYF. The CDR3 bases are TGTGCCAGCAGTTTCTTCGGAACTGGAAACACCATATATTTT.

This clonotype was seen at least ten times. The genes are TRBV5-1 and TRBJ2-4; 7 bases map to TRBD1. The CDR3 has 11 amino acids. Germline CDR1 is SGHRS and CDR2 is YFSETQ. V trimming: 5 bases; J trimming: 11 bases; junction bases outside the gene matches: 4. The CDR3 loop is CASRTGTVQYF. DNA for the CDR3: TGCGCCAGCAGGACCGGGACAGTTCAGTACTTC.

This clonotype was found many times. This chain links TRBV4-2 with TRBJ2-6; no clear D. Deletions cut 1 base from V and 0 bases from J, with 10 bases between. The CDR3 loop spans 17 amino acids. The germline V gene has CDR1 LGHNA and CDR2 YNFKEQ. CDR3 loop: CASSQGGYSSGANVLTF. As DNA, the CDR3 is TGTGCCAGCAGCCAAGGGGGTTACAGCTCTGGGGCCAACGTCCTGACTTTC.

This clonotype is medium-sized by share. V gene TRBV2 combines with J gene TRBJ1-2; D gene ambiguous. CDR1 is SNHLY and CDR2 is FYNNEI in the germline V gene. V gave up 1 base and J gave up 14 bases, with 17 bases separating them. This CDR3 is 13 amino acids long. This CDR3 is CASSEGTARGNTF. The CDR3 DNA follows: TGTGCCAGCAGTGAAGGGACGGCCAGAGGTAATACCTTC.

V and J are TRBV7-2 and TRBJ1-6; D not certain. The CDR3 is 12 amino acids. The V end was cut by 7 bases, the J end by 7 bases, with 8 bases between. The germline V gene encodes CDR1 SGHTA and CDR2 FQGNSA. CDR3 amino acids: CASITGNSPLHF. The CDR3 DNA sequence: TGTGCCAGCATCACGGGAAATTCACCCCTCCACTTT.

About this clonotype: The likely explanation is a read error, given a far larger clone one base away. The chain combines TRBV7-9 with TRBJ2-2; D is unresolved. V gave up 6 bases and J gave up 3 bases, with 5 bases separating them. The CDR3 spans 12 residues. The germline gives CDR1 SEHNR, CDR2 FQNEAQ (reference sequence). The CDR3 region is CASRLYTGELFF. The CDR3, as DNA: TGTGCCAGCAGATTATACACCGGGGAGCTGTTTTTT.